The clone carrying this T cell receptor beta chain was seen a few times. As yet, its antigen is unknown. RNA extraction was followed by reverse transcription into cDNA, which acted as the sequencing template. Libraries were prepared by immunoSEQ multiplex PCR; TCRdb keeps only in-frame clonotypes and omits some of them. Of approximately 6,900 clones listed, around 70% were seen once; the top ten hold 16%. Germline V gives CDR1 GTSNPN, CDR2 SVGIG (reference sequence). The J segment lost 5 bases and the V segment lost 2 bases, leaving 5 bases of the junction unmatched. This CDR3 comprises 14 residues. The data originate from a study of CD8+ T cells in alopecia areata. Study outcomes and limitations: Scalp repertoires also include resident alphabeta T cells from normal skin. Clonality exceeded that of normal scalp in lesional scalp, most notably in alopecia totalis/universalis. Against the mouse data, patients shared TCRs less clearly, possibly for HLA reasons.

Treatment reported: oral pan-JAK inhibitor, 5-10 mg twice daily. Researchers took lesional scalp punch biopsies and peripheral blood from people who were alopecia areata patients. This rearrangement joins TRBV30 to TRBJ1-5, with TRBD1 matching over 8 bases. Sequences were derived from skin, sampled at week 4, from a patient treated with tofacitinib. This clonotype was obtained from a human donor with alopecia areata. CDR3 region: CAWSRGRGHQPQHF. The CDR3 DNA follows: TGTGCCTGGAGTCGAGGCAGGGGGCATCAGCCCCAGCATTTT.